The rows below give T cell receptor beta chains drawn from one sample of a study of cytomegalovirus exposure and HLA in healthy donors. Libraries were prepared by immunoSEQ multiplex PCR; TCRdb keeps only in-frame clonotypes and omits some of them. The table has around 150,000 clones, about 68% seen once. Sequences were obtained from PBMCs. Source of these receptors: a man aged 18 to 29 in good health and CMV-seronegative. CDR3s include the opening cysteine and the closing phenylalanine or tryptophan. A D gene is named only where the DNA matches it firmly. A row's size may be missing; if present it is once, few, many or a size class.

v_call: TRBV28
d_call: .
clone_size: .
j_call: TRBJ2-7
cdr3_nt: TGTGCCAGCACCCCTGGCGGGGCAGTAGGTCCCGACGAGCAGTACTTC
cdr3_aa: CASTPGGAVGPDEQYF

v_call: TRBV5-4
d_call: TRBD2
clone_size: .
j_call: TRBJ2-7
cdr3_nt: TGTGCCAGCAGCAGAATCGGGGGGTCCTACGAGCAGTACTTC
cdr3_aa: CASSRIGGSYEQYF

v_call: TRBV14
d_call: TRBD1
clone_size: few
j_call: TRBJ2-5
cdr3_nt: TGTGCCAGCAGCCCCTACCGGACAGGGGGTAAGGAGACCCAGTACTTC
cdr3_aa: CASSPYRTGGKETQYF

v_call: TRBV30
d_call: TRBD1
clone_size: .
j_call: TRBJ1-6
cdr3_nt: TGTGCCTGGAGTGTCGGAGGGGGCTACAATTCACCCCTCCACTTT
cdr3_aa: CAWSVGGGYNSPLHF

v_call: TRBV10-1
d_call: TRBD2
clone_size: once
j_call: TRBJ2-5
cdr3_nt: TGCGCCAGCAGCCCCGGGACTAGCGGGACACAAGAGACCCAGTACTTC
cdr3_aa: CASSPGTSGTQETQYF

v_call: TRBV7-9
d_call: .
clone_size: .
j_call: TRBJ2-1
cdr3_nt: TGTGCCAGCAGCTTAGCAAGACTATTCAATGAGCAGTTCTTC
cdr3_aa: CASSLARLFNEQFF

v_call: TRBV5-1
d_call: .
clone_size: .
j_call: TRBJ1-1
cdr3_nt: TGCGCCAGCAGCTTCGGCAGGGAATTAACTGAAGCTTTCTTT
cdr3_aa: CASSFGRELTEAFF

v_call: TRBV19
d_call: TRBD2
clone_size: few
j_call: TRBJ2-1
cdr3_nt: TGTGCCAGTAGCGAGCCGGGACTAGCGATAAATGAGCAGTTCTTC
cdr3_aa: CASSEPGLAINEQFF

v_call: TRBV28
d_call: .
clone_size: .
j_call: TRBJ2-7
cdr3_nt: TGTGCCAGCAGTTTTAGGGGGAGCTACGAGCAGTACTTC
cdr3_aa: CASSFRGSYEQYF

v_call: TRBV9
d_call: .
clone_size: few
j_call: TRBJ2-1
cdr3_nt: TGTGCCAGCAGCGTACAGCAGGAAGCCTCCTACAATGAGCAGTTCTTC
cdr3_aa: CASSVQQEASYNEQFF

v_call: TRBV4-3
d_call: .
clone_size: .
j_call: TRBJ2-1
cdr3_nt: TGCGCCAGCAGCCAAGAAGGCTCCGGAGGGAGGCAGTTCTTC
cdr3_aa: CASSQEGSGGRQFF

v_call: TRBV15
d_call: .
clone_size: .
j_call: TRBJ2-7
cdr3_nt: TGTGCCACCAGCAGGATACCCGTCGTGGGCGGGCCTACCTACGAGCAGTACTTC
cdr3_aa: CATSRIPVVGGPTYEQYF

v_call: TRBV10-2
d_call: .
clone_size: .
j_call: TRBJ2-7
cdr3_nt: TGCGCCAGCAGTGAGGGGACTCCGAGGTCCGAGCAGTACTTC
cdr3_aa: CASSEGTPRSEQYF

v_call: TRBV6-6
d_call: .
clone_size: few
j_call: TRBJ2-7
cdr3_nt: TGTGCCAGCACCCCGGGACACGGCCCGTGGGGCGAGCAGTACTTC
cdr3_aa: CASTPGHGPWGEQYF

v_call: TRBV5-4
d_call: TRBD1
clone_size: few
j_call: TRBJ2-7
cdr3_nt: TGTGCCAGCAGCTTGGAAAGACAGGGGGCGATCGGGCAGTACTTC
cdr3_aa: CASSLERQGAIGQYF

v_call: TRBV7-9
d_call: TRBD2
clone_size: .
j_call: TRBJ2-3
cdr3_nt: TGTGCCAGCAGCTTACGACTAGCGGGCCACACAGATACGCAGTATTTT
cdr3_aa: CASSLRLAGHTDTQYF

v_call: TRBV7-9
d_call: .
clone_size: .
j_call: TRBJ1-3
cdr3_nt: TGTTCCAGCAGCTCCGGACAGCCCTCTGGAAACACCATATATTTT
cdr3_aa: CSSSSGQPSGNTIYF

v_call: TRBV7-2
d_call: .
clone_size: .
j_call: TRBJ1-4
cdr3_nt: TGTGCCAGCAGGAAGGACAGTAATGAAAAACTGTTTTTT
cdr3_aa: CASRKDSNEKLFF

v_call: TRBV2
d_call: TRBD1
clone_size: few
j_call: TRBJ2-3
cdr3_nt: TGTGCCAGCAGCCCCGGGACAGGGGCCAATACGCAGTATTTT
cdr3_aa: CASSPGTGANTQYF

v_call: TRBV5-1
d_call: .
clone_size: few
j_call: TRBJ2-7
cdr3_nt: TGCGCCAGCAGCTTGGGAGGGTTAGCGGTTTCCTACGAGCAGTACTTC
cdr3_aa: CASSLGGLAVSYEQYF

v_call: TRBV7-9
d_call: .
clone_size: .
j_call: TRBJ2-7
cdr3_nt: TGTTCCAGCAGCTTAGGGGGGGGTCGGGCAGATTACGAGCAGTACTTC
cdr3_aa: CSSSLGGGRADYEQYF

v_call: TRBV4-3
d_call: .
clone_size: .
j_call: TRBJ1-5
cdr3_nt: TGCGCCAGCAGCCAAGAGCGAGATCAGCCCCAGCATTTT
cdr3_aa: CASSQERDQPQHF

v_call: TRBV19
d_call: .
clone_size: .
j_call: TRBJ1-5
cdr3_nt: TGTGCCAGTAGTTCCCGGGGGGGAAGCTATAGCAATCAGCCCCAGCATTTT
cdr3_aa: CASSSRGGSYSNQPQHF

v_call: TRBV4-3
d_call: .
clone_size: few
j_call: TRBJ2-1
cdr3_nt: TGCGCCAGCAGCCAGGCCCCTTACAATGAGCAGTTCTTC
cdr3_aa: CASSQAPYNEQFF

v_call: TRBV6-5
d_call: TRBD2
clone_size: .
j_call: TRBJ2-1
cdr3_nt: TGTGCCAGCAGTTACGCTAGCGGGAGGGACGATGAGCAGTTCTTC
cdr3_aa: CASSYASGRDDEQFF

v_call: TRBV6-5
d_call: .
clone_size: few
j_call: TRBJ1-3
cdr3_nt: TGTGCCAGCAGGGAACAAGGGGGCTCTGGAAACACCATATATTTT
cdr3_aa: CASREQGGSGNTIYF

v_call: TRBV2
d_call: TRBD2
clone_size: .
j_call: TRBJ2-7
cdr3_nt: TGTGCCAGCAGTGGGACTAGCTACGAGCAGTACTTC
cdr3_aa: CASSGTSYEQYF

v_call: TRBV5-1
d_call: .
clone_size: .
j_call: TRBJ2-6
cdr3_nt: TGCGCCAGCAGCCCTGTCCAGGACTCTGGGGCCAACGTCCTGACTTTC
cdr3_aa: CASSPVQDSGANVLTF

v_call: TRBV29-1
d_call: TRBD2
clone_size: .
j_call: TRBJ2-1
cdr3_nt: TGCAGCGCCGGGACTCCGGGAGGAGGGTCAAATGAGCAGTTCTTC
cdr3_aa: CSAGTPGGGSNEQFF

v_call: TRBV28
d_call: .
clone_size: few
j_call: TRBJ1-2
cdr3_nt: TGTGCCAGCAGTTTATCCCCCACATGGGCAGTTCGCAACTATGGCTACACCTTC
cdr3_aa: CASSLSPTWAVRNYGYTF

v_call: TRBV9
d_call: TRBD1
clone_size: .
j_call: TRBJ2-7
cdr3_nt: TGTGCCAGCAGCGTGGGACAGGGGGCCCCAAACTACGAGCAGTACTTC
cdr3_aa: CASSVGQGAPNYEQYF

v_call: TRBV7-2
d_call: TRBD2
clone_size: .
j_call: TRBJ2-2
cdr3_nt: TGTGCCAGCAGCTGGCGGGGGGAGAACACCGGGGAGCTGTTTTTT
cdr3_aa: CASSWRGENTGELFF

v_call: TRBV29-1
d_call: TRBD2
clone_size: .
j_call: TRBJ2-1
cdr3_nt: TGCAGCGTTGAAGAGGGACTAGCGGGCCCTCGCTACAATGAGCAGTTCTTC
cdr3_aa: CSVEEGLAGPRYNEQFF

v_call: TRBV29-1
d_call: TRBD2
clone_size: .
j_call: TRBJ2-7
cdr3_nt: TGCAGCGTTGTGGGGGGGGGATACGAGCAGTACTTC
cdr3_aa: CSVVGGGYEQYF

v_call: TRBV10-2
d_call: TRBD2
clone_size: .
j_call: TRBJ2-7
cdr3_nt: TGCGCCAGCAGCGCCGGGACTAGCGGCTACGAGCAGTACTTC
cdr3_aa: CASSAGTSGYEQYF